This entry concerns a single TCR beta chain. Compared with germline, one end of the junction differs, possibly owing to a read error. The data belong to a study of shared clonotypes between healthy human individuals. Genomic DNA belonging to each subset was distributed in equal measure over several immunoSEQ plates. Assay: immunoSEQ multiplex PCR; the TCRdb copy retains only in-frame clones and omits some. Of about 640,000 clones listed, around 72% are singletons. The CDR3 consists of 13 residues. Germline V gene data show CDR1 as MNHEY and CDR2 as SMNVEV (reference sequence). The TCR sequence derives from a woman younger than 45 in good health. The J gene is TRBJ2-5, the V gene TRBV27; 8 bases are shared with TRBD1. Material for sequencing was memory CD4+ T cells sorted from blood. This sample's subset: CD45RA-negative fraction. This CDR3 is CTSRLTGGETQYF. The CDR3 DNA reads as TGTACCAGCAGGCTAACAGGGGGAGAGACCCAGTACTTC.